Listed below are T cell receptor beta chains from one sample, sequenced in a study of T cells in localized non-small cell lung cancer. Produced via immunoSEQ multiplex PCR; TCRdb's table is partial and in-frame only. The sample contains 35,000 to 40,000 clones, around 85% of which appear only once. The source was peripheral blood, collected before any cancer treatment. These receptors all stem from a man aged 40 to 70 with stage I lung adenocarcinoma. The conserved cysteine and the conserved F or W are not part of the CDR3 here. A D gene is named only where the DNA matches it firmly.

J: TRBJ1-3; D: -; V: TRBV7-2; CDR3: ASSLEAGGLSGNTIY
J: TRBJ2-3; D: -; V: TRBV27; CDR3: ASSFRAANTQY
J: TRBJ1-1; D: -; V: TRBV5-1; CDR3: ASSFKQGNTEAF
J: TRBJ1-4; D: -; V: TRBV19; CDR3: ASTPRGATNEKLF
J: TRBJ2-1; D: -; V: TRBV29-1; CDR3: SAEDWIKNEQF
J: TRBJ2-5; D: TRBD1; V: TRBV28; CDR3: ASSSAGGGSETQY
J: TRBJ2-7; D: -; V: TRBV19; CDR3: ASSNVGRSYEQY
J: TRBJ2-1; D: TRBD2; V: TRBV7-8; CDR3: ASSYRLAGGRNEQF
J: TRBJ2-5; D: TRBD2; V: TRBV19; CDR3: ASSPRAGGETQY
J: TRBJ2-1; D: -; V: TRBV7-9; CDR3: ASSLRADRNEQF
J: TRBJ2-1; D: -; V: TRBV12-5; CDR3: ASARRGGITYNEQF
J: TRBJ2-1; D: -; V: TRBV5-1; CDR3: ASSLGPYNEQF
J: TRBJ1-3; D: -; V: TRBV5-6; CDR3: ASSFPGGYGNTIY
J: TRBJ2-6; D: TRBD2; V: TRBV28; CDR3: ASSLRLAGLQ
J: TRBJ2-4; D: TRBD2; V: TRBV11-2; CDR3: ASSLDPAGLLQY
J: TRBJ2-7; D: TRBD1; V: TRBV7-2; CDR3: ASSHSGQYEQY
J: TRBJ1-5; D: TRBD1; V: TRBV7-8; CDR3: ASSLWTGRIAQPQH
J: TRBJ2-3; D: TRBD2; V: TRBV28; CDR3: ASSLYGTSGTTDTQY
J: TRBJ1-2; D: -; V: TRBV7-9; CDR3: ASSLMGGYGYT
J: TRBJ1-2; D: -; V: TRBV5-5; CDR3: ASSPGPNYGYT
J: TRBJ2-3; D: -; V: TRBV7-2; CDR3: ASSVLSRSDTQY
J: TRBJ2-1; D: TRBD1; V: TRBV7-3; CDR3: ASSETGLNEQF
J: TRBJ2-7; D: TRBD1; V: TRBV14; CDR3: ASSRDRVNEQY
J: TRBJ2-7; D: -; V: TRBV28; CDR3: ASSLRGAGVFEQY
J: TRBJ1-1; D: TRBD1; V: TRBV4-3; CDR3: ASSQTGGGTEAF
J: TRBJ2-7; D: TRBD1; V: TRBV5-6; CDR3: ASSFGTGASEQY
J: TRBJ2-2; D: -; V: TRBV5-1; CDR3: ASRGTVTGELF
J: TRBJ2-5; D: TRBD1; V: TRBV5-4; CDR3: ASSGRGTGRVETQY
J: TRBJ2-3; D: -; V: TRBV19; CDR3: ASSINRGVGGADTQY
J: TRBJ2-7; D: TRBD2; V: TRBV9; CDR3: ASSSQAGGSYEQY
J: TRBJ2-1; D: TRBD2; V: TRBV10-3; CDR3: AISESLPTSGGGNNEQF
J: TRBJ2-1; D: -; V: TRBV9; CDR3: ASSTTGRRYEQF
J: TRBJ2-7; D: TRBD2; V: TRBV30; CDR3: AWSVASGLLRGQY
J: TRBJ1-1; D: -; V: TRBV6-6; CDR3: ASSPQQGIVTEAF
J: TRBJ1-5; D: -; V: TRBV10-3; CDR3: AITAGLNQPQH
J: TRBJ1-3; D: TRBD1; V: TRBV6-1; CDR3: ASRVGTVGNTIY
J: TRBJ2-1; D: -; V: TRBV5-1; CDR3: ASSLAIRGVQF
J: TRBJ1-1; D: -; V: TRBV23-1; CDR3: ASSQSSGNTEAF
J: TRBJ2-1; D: -; V: TRBV27; CDR3: ASSLGGNEQF
J: TRBJ1-3; D: -; V: TRBV25-1; CDR3: ASSPTGSGGNTIY
J: TRBJ2-7; D: -; V: TRBV4-1; CDR3: ASSQGVRTFYEQY
J: TRBJ2-7; D: -; V: TRBV18; CDR3: ASSPPAGAYEQY
J: TRBJ2-7; D: TRBD1; V: TRBV6-1; CDR3: ASQTGAVYEQY
J: TRBJ2-7; D: -; V: TRBV7-6; CDR3: ASSLGGTWPAEQY
J: TRBJ2-1; D: -; V: TRBV5-1; CDR3: ASRLGISSYNEQF
J: TRBJ2-7; D: TRBD1; V: TRBV28; CDR3: ASRGQGVQGEQY
J: TRBJ2-1; D: TRBD2; V: TRBV9; CDR3: ASSIRLAGVNEQF
J: TRBJ1-1; D: -; V: TRBV9; CDR3: ASSVATQTEAF
J: TRBJ1-2; D: TRBD1; V: TRBV4-3; CDR3: ASSQDPPDRGNYGYT
J: TRBJ2-1; D: -; V: TRBV7-6; CDR3: ASSLVGRSSYNEQF
J: TRBJ1-5; D: -; V: TRBV6-1; CDR3: ASSQMGDQPQH
J: TRBJ2-5; D: -; V: TRBV2; CDR3: ASNSARRLQETQY
J: TRBJ1-3; D: -; V: TRBV6-1; CDR3: ASQKGGELNTIY